Shown below are 9 T cell receptor beta chains from a single sample sequenced in a study of control samples from healthy donors and cancer patients. Clones were sequenced by immunoSEQ multiplex PCR, and TCRdb holds only the in-frame ones, with some missing. The sample contains 75,000 to 100,000 clones, 80% to 90% of which appear only once. The sample taken for sequencing was blood. These receptors came from a man aged 25 to 45 in good health.

This sequence joins TRBV24-1 and TRBJ2-7; 8 nucleotides match TRBD1. CDR3 length: 16 amino acids. Germline CDR1 and CDR2: KGHDR and SFDVKD. The V segment lost 4 bases and the J segment 2 bases; nucleotides outside the gene matches: 9. The CDR3 spells CATSETGQGLPYEQYF. CDR3 DNA: TGTGCCACCAGTGAAACCGGACAGGGTTTACCCTACGAGCAGTACTTC.

The rearrangement links TRBV3-1 (or the pseudogene TRBV3-2) to TRBJ2-7; 7 bases are shared with TRBD2. The CDR3 is 16 residues long. CDR1 and CDR2 (germline): LGHDT, YNNKEL (reference sequence). The trim removed 1 base at V and 4 bases at J, leaving 10 bases unmatched. The CDR3 reads CASSQAVSGGYYEQYF. CDR3 in DNA: TGTGCCAGCAGCCAAGCGGTGTCGGGAGGATATTACGAGCAGTACTTC.

The rearrangement joins TRBV5-1 to TRBJ2-3; no firm D call. V gave up 4 bases and J gave up 1 base, with 10 bases separating them. Germline V gives CDR1 SGHRS, CDR2 YFSETQ. The CDR3 covers 14 residues. The CDR3 reads CASSRLLGTDTQYF. CDR3 nucleotides: TGCGCCAGCAGCCGCCTCCTGGGCACAGATACGCAGTATTTT.

The chain recombines TRBV29-1 with TRBJ1-3; 10 bases map to TRBD1. This CDR3 contains 14 residues. V lost 3 bases, J lost 2 bases, and 1 base stayed unmatched. In germline, CDR1 is SQVTM, CDR2 ANQGSEA. CDR3 in DNA: TGCAGCGTTGAGGGACAGGGGACTGGAAACACCATATATTTT. Protein: CSVEGQGTGNTIYF.

The table lists this clone with a count of one. The genes are TRBV20-1 and TRBJ1-2; D not resolved. The V end lost 4 bases, the J end lost 1 base, and 1 base lay between the germline ends. Germline V CDR1 and CDR2: DFQATT, SNEGSKA (reference sequence). The CDR3 is 10 residues long. The CDR3 DNA reads as TGCAGTGCTATTAACTATGGCTACACCTTC. It specifies CSAINYGYTF.

The V and J genes are TRBV11-2 and TRBJ2-7; no clear D gene. The germline CDR1 and CDR2 sequences are SGHAT and FQNNGV. The V gene lost 1 base and the J gene lost 5 bases, with 3 bases spanning the gap. The CDR3 length is 11 residues. The CDR3 DNA reads as TGTGCCAGCAGCTTAGGTGACGAGCAGTACTTC. Translated, it gives CASSLGDEQYF.

The chain recombines TRBV19 with TRBJ1-6; D is possibly TRBD1 (5 bases). Germline V gene sequence: CDR1 LNHDA, CDR2 SQIVND (reference sequence). Trimming shortened V by 1 base and J by 3 bases, and 13 bases separated the two germline ends. CDR3 size: 17 residues. CDR3 sequence: CASSIALGRLYNSPLHF. The CDR3 bases are TGTGCCAGTAGTATAGCCCTGGGACGGCTCTATAATTCACCCCTCCACTTT. The full variable domain, with the rest looked up from reference TRBV19 and TRBJ1-6, is DGGITQSPKYLFRKEGQNVTLSCEQNLNHDAMYWYRQDPGQGLRLIYYSQIVNDFQKGDIAEGYSVSREKKESFPLTVTSAQKNPTAFYLCASSIALGRLYNSPLHFGNGTRLTVT.

V gene TRBV4-1 combines with J gene TRBJ2-1; 9 bases align to TRBD2. CDR1 is MGHRA, CDR2 YSYEKL, per germline. The CDR3 consists of 17 residues. V lost 2 bases and J lost 3; bases outside the gene matches: 8. The CDR3 region is CASSQPSSGRIYNEQFF. In DNA, the CDR3 is TGCGCCAGCAGCCAACCATCAAGCGGGAGGATCTACAATGAGCAGTTCTTC.

This clone was counted a single time. The gene calls are TRBV11-2 and TRBJ2-7; D gene uncertain. Deletions cut 5 bases from V and 3 bases from J, with 11 bases between. Germline CDR1 is SGHAT and CDR2 is FQNNGV. The CDR3 loop spans 13 amino acids. This CDR3 is CASSPLPDYEQYF. CDR3 sequence (DNA): TGTGCCAGCAGCCCCTTACCCGACTACGAGCAGTACTTC.